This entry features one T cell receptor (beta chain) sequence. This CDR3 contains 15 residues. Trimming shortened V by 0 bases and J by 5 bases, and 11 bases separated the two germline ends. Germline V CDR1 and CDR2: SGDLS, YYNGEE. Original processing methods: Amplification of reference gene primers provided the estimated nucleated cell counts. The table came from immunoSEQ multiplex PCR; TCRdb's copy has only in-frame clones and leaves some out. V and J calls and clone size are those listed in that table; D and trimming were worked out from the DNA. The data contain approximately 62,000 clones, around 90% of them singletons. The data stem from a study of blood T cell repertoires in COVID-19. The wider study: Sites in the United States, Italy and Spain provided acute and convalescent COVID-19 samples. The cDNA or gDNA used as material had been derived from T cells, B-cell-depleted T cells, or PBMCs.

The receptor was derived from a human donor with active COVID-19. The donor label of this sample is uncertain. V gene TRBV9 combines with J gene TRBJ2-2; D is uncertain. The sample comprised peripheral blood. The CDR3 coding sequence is TGTGCCAGCAGCGTAGAGCCCATCCTAACCGGGGAGCTGTTTTTT. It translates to CASSVEPILTGELFF.